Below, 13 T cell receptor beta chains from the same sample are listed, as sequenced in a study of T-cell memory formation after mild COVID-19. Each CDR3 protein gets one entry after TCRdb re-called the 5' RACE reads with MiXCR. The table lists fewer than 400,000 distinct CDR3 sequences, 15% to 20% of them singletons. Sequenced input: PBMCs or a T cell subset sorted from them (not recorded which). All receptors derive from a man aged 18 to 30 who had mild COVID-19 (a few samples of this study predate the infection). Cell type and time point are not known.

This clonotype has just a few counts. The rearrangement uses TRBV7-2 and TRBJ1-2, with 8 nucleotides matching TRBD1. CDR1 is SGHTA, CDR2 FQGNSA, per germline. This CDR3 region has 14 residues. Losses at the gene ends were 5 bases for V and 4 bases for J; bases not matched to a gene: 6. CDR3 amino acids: CASSLSGQGYGYTF. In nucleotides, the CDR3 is TGTGCCAGCAGCCTATCTGGACAGGGCTATGGCTACACCTTC.

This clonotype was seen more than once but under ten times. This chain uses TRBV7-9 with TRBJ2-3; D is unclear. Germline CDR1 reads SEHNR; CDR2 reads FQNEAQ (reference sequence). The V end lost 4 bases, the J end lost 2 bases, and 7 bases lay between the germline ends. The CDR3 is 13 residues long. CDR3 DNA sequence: TGTGCCAGCAGCTCCCGGACCACAGATACGCAGTATTTT. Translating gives CASSSRTTDTQYF. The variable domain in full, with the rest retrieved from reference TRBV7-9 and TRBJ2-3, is DTGVSQNPRHKITKRGQNVTFRCDPISEHNRLYWYRQTLGQGPEFLTYFQNEAQLEKSRLLSDRFSAERPKGSFSTLEIQRTEQGDSAMYLCASSSRTTDTQYFGPGTRLTVL.

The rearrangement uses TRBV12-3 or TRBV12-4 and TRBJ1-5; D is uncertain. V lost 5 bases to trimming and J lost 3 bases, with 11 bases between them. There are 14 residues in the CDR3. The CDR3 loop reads CASSPREFNQPQHF. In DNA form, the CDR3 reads TGTGCCAGCAGTCCCCGGGAGTTCAATCAGCCCCAGCATTTT.

CDR3 sequence reads: CASSSLGGLKDEQFF. CDR3 nucleotide sequence: TGTGCCAGCAGTTCCCTAGGTGGGTTGAAGGATGAGCAGTTCTTC. The chain employs TRBV28 and TRBJ2-1; no clear D gene. This CDR3 region has 15 residues. The germline V gene encodes CDR1 MDHEN and CDR2 SYDVKM. Trimming left V 4 bases short and J 8 bases short, with 18 bases between.

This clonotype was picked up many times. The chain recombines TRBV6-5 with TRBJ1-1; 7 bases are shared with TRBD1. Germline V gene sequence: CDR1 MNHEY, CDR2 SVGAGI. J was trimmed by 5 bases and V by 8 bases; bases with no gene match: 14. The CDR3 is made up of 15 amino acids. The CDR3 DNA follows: TGTGCCAGCGGTTCAGGGGGGGCTGGTTTAACTGAAGCTTTCTTT. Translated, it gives CASGSGGAGLTEAFF.

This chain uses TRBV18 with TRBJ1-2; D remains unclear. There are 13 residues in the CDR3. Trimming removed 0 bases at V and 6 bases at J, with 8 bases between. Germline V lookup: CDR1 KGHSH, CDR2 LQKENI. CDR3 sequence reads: CASSPPMMDGYTF. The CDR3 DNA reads TGTGCCAGCTCACCACCGATGATGGATGGCTACACCTTC.

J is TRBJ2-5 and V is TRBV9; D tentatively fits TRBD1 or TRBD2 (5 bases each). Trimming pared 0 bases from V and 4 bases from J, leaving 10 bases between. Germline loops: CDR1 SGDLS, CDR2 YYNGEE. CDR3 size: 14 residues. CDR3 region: CASSVGGARETQYF. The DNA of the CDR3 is TGTGCCAGCAGCGTAGGAGGGGCCAGAGAGACCCAGTACTTC.

As DNA, the CDR3 is TGTGCCAGCTCACCGTCCGGGCGCTCCTACAATGAGCAGTTCTTC. It translates to CASSPSGRSYNEQFF. The J gene is TRBJ2-1, the V gene TRBV18; D remains unclear. The CDR3 contains 15 residues. Germline assignment: CDR1 KGHSH and CDR2 LQKENI. Between the trimmed V and J ends, which lost 3 bases and 0 bases, there was a span of 9 bases.

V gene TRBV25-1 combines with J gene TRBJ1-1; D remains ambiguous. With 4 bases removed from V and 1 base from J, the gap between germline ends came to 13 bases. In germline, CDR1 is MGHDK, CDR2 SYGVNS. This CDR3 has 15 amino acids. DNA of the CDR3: TGTGCCAGCAGTGTGGCAGATCCCTGGAACACTGAAGCTTTCTTT. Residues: CASSVADPWNTEAFF.

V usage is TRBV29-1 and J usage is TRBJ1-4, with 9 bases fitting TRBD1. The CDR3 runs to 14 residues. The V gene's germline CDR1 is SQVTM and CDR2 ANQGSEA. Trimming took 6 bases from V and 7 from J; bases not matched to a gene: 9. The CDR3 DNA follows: TGCAGCGTAAACACAGGGGGCATCGGTGAAAAACTGTTTTTT. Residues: CSVNTGGIGEKLFF.

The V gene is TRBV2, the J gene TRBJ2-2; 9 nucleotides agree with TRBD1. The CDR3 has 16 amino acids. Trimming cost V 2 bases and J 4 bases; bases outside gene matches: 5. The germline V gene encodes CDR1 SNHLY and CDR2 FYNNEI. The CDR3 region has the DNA TGTGCCAGCAGTGAATGGGGACAGGGATTCACCGGGGAGCTGTTTTTT. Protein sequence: CASSEWGQGFTGELFF.

DNA for the CDR3: TGTGCCAGCAGCTCGGACAGGGCCGATCAGCCCCAGCATTTT. Its protein product is CASSSDRADQPQHF. This chain connects TRBV5-6 to TRBJ1-5; 8 bases fit TRBD1. In germline, CDR1 is SGHDT, CDR2 YYEEEE. The CDR3 length is 14 residues. J gave up 5 bases and V 3 bases, and 4 bases lay outside the gene matches. Based on the CDR3 plus reference TRBV5-6 and TRBJ1-5, the full variable domain is DAGVTQSPTHLIKTRGQQVTLRCSPKSGHDTVSWYQQALGQGPQFIFQYYEEEERQRGNFPDRFSGHQFPNYSSELNVNALLLGDSALYLCASSSDRADQPQHFGDGTRLSIL.

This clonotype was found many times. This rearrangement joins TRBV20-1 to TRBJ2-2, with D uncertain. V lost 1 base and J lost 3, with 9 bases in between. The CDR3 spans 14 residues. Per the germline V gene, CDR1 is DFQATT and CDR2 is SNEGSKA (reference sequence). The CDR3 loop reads CSARGWVHTGELFF. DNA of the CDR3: TGCAGTGCTAGAGGTTGGGTTCACACCGGGGAGCTGTTTTTT.